This T cell receptor (beta chain) was found in a study of cytomegalovirus exposure and HLA in healthy donors. Trimming pared 10 bases from V and 6 bases from J, leaving 20 bases between. Looked up from germline, CDR1 is LNHDA and CDR2 is SQIVND (reference sequence). This CDR3 comprises 14 residues. As regards this clone: The antigen remains unidentified.

The PCR employed 60 Vbeta primers together with 13 Jbeta primers. Generated by immunoSEQ multiplex PCR, the TCRdb table keeps only in-frame clones and is missing some. The sample contains around 150,000 clones, more than 70% of which appear only once. Study-level points and caveats: Across donors, most TCRs were seen rarely, yet some public ones were widespread. Overall, under 200 TCR beta chains were annotated as cytomegalovirus-associated. By a later analysis, the bulk of CMV-associated TCR beta chains appeared HLA-restricted.

Sequencing was done on a sample of PBMCs. The V call is TRBV19, the J call TRBJ2-3; possible D gene TRBD1, 5 bases. This receptor was obtained from a middle-aged woman in good health and CMV-seropositive. The CDR3 loop is CATRALGARDTQYF. CDR3 in DNA: TGTGCCACCCGAGCCTTAGGGGCGCGGGATACGCAGTATTTT.